This T cell receptor (beta chain) was retrieved from a study of monozygotic twins with inflammatory bowel disease. Study-wide results and limits: IBD patients shared fewer clonotypes with other individuals than healthy twins, especially patients with disease activity signs.

In regard to this clonotype: Its antigen is not identified.

Researchers generated cDNA in eight separate reactions per sample. Two nested PCRs, run for roughly 16 and 10 cycles, were applied to TCRalpha and TCRbeta cDNA. TCRdb reprocessed the 5' RACE reads; each CDR3 protein has one entry and no DNA is given. The sample holds over 200,000 distinct CDR3 sequences. CDR3 length: 14 amino acids. Germline assignment: CDR1 SGHDT and CDR2 YYEEEE. The source is a human donor with ulcerative colitis or Crohn's disease, or a healthy co-twin of an affected twin (not recorded which). The sample consisted of blood. V gene TRBV5-6 combines with J gene TRBJ1-2. The CDR3 sequence: CASSLRAVNYGYTF.